The 20 T cell receptor beta chains listed next were all sequenced from one sample in a study of CD8+ T cells in alopecia areata. Extracted RNA was reverse transcribed into cDNA, the sequencing template. TCRdb's copy holds only in-frame clones and misses some; the assay was immunoSEQ multiplex PCR. The sample lists more than 100,000 clones, around 50% seen once, with about 9% in the top ten. Source material: CD4+ T cells sorted from blood. These receptors were taken from a human donor in good health.

This clone occurred once. The genes are TRBV2 and TRBJ2-3; TRBD2 matches 7 bases. This CDR3 spans 12 amino acids. Germline V CDR1 and CDR2: SNHLY, FYNNEI. J was trimmed by 10 bases and V by 0 bases; bases with no gene match: 1. The CDR3 protein is CASSEAREAQYF. For the CDR3, the DNA is TGTGCCAGCAGTGAAGCTCGGGAGGCGCAGTATTTT.

The V gene is TRBV30, the J gene TRBJ2-2; no clear D gene. The V gene lost 7 bases and the J gene lost 5 bases, with 23 bases spanning the gap. CDR3 length: 16 amino acids. From germline, CDR1 is GTSNPN and CDR2 SVGIG (reference sequence). CDR3 protein: CAYHPGSPLSTGELFF. The CDR3 DNA reads as TGTGCCTACCACCCGGGTAGTCCTCTATCGACCGGGGAGCTGTTTTTT.

This rearrangement joins TRBV30 to TRBJ2-6, with TRBD1 matching 11 bases. The CDR3 length is 17 residues. J gave up 1 base and V 4 bases, and 6 bases lay outside the gene matches. Germline V gives CDR1 GTSNPN, CDR2 SVGIG (reference sequence). The CDR3 nucleotides are TGTGCCTGGATCCCGGGACAGGGGGTGTCTGGGGCCAACGTCCTGACTTTC. Translated, it gives CAWIPGQGVSGANVLTF.

The chain uses TRBV15 and TRBJ2-6; D gene unclear. Between the trimmed V and J ends, which lost 0 bases and 9 bases, there was a span of 12 bases. The CDR3 is 15 amino acids. Germline values: CDR1 LNHNV, CDR2 YYDKDF (reference sequence). For the CDR3, the DNA is TGTGCCACCAGCAGAGAACATGGTCACAACAACGTCCTGACTTTC. As protein: CATSREHGHNNVLTF.

V and J are TRBV4-2 and TRBJ2-5, with 10 bases fitting TRBD2. CDR3 length: 18 amino acids. Unmatched junction bases numbered 9, after V lost 0 bases and J lost 2 bases. Germline V CDR1 and CDR2: LGHNA, YNFKEQ. CDR3 protein: CASSQDGIAGGGQETQYF. In DNA, the CDR3 is TGTGCCAGCAGCCAAGATGGAATAGCGGGGGGTGGGCAAGAGACCCAGTACTTC.

V and J are TRBV5-1 and TRBJ2-3; 7 nucleotides align to TRBD1. The CDR3 is 13 amino acids. The germline V gene has CDR1 SGHRS and CDR2 YFSETQ. With V trimmed by 6 bases and J by 8 bases, 9 bases remained unmatched. In nucleotides, the CDR3 is TGCGCCAGCACGACAGGGCTGGATGGTACGCAGTATTTT. Protein: CASTTGLDGTQYF.

The V call is TRBV7-2, the J call TRBJ2-3; no firm D call. Germline values: CDR1 SGHTA, CDR2 FQGNSA. Trimming shortened V by 0 bases and J by 0 bases, and 4 bases separated the two germline ends. CDR3 length equals 14 residues. CDR3 DNA sequence: TGTGCCAGCAGCTTAGCGAAAAGCACAGATACGCAGTATTTT. Its protein is CASSLAKSTDTQYF.

This chain uses TRBV7-2 with TRBJ1-1; D possibly corresponds to TRBD1 (6 bases). The germline V and J ends were trimmed by 5 bases and 3 bases, with 10 bases remaining between them. The CDR3 length is 13 residues. The germline CDR1 and CDR2 sequences are SGHTA and FQGNSA. The CDR3 protein is CASSVNRDTEAFF. The CDR3 region has the DNA TGTGCCAGCAGCGTTAACAGGGACACTGAAGCTTTCTTT.

The chain carries TRBV2 and TRBJ2-5, with 9 bases fitting TRBD1. Looked up from germline, CDR1 is SNHLY and CDR2 is FYNNEI. CDR3 length equals 13 residues. The junction had 7 bases not matched to a gene; V was cut back by 11 bases and J by 3 bases. CDR3 nucleotides: TGTGCCGTGACAGGGGGGAACAAAGAGACCCAGTACTTC. Its protein is CAVTGGNKETQYF.

This clone turned up a few times. V and J are TRBV6-5 and TRBJ2-5; tentative D call: TRBD2 (6 bases). Germline CDR1 and CDR2: MNHEY and SVGAGI. CDR3 length: 12 amino acids. The V gene lost 6 bases and the J gene lost 4 bases, with 9 bases spanning the gap. CDR3 region: CASRAGGETQYF. The CDR3, as DNA: TGTGCCAGCAGGGCCGGGGGAGAGACCCAGTACTTC.

This clone was counted a few times. The chain has TRBV30 and TRBJ1-5; 7 positions match TRBD1. The germline gives CDR1 GTSNPN, CDR2 SVGIG (reference sequence). The CDR3 extends over 15 amino acids. The V and J ends lost 2 bases and 3 bases, in that order; junction bases with no gene match: 7. CDR3 protein: CAWSRGRGDNQPQHF. In DNA, the CDR3 is TGTGCCTGGAGTAGGGGGCGCGGAGACAATCAGCCCCAGCATTTT. The entire variable domain, with the rest obtained from reference TRBV30 and TRBJ1-5, is as follows: SQTIHQWPATLVQPVGSPLSLECTVEGTSNPNLYWYRQAAGRGLQLLFYSVGIGQISSEVPQNLSASRPQDRQFILSSKKLLLSDSGFYLCAWSRGRGDNQPQHFGDGTRLSIL.

This chain links TRBV5-1 with TRBJ1-1; no firm D call. CDR3 length: 12 amino acids. Trimming cost V 2 bases and J 6 bases, with 8 bases left between them. Germline loops: CDR1 SGHRS, CDR2 YFSETQ. The DNA for the CDR3 is TGCGCCAGCAGCTTTGAGGGCTCTGAAGCTTTCTTT. Its translation is CASSFEGSEAFF.

This clone was found a few times. The chain combines TRBV23-1 with TRBJ1-5; 10 bases line up with TRBD1. TRBV23-1 is an open reading frame, and its role is uncertain. The CDR3 totals 15 residues. J lost 1 base, V lost 4 bases, and 1 base had no gene match. CDR3 sequence (DNA): TGCGCCAGCAGTCGGGGACAGGGGAGCAATCAGCCCCAGCATTTT. This translates into CASSRGQGSNQPQHF.

The chain couples TRBV15 to TRBJ2-7; a weak D match, TRBD1 (5 bases). V was clipped by 3 bases and J by 1 base, with 10 bases between them. This CDR3 has 14 amino acids. CDR1 is LNHNV and CDR2 is YYDKDF in the germline V gene (reference sequence). The CDR3 reads CATSSQGKSYEQYF. The CDR3 bases are TGTGCCACCAGCAGCCAGGGAAAGTCCTACGAGCAGTACTTC.

This clone has only a few counts. The gene calls are TRBV5-1 and TRBJ2-3; D ambiguous. Trimming took off 0 bases at V and 2 bases at J, with 7 bases between the two ends. The CDR3 sequence is 14 residues long. Per germline, CDR1 SGHRS and CDR2 YFSETQ. As DNA, the CDR3 is TGCGCCAGCAGCTTGGAGGCCACCACAGATACGCAGTATTTT. Its translation is CASSLEATTDTQYF.

V usage is TRBV2 and J usage is TRBJ1-1, with 7 nucleotides matching TRBD1. CDR3 length: 14 amino acids. Germline CDR1 is SNHLY and CDR2 is FYNNEI. Trimming at V came to 8 bases and at J to 5 bases, leaving 11 bases not matched to a gene. The DNA for the CDR3 is TGTGCCAGCGACCGGGGGGGACAGCTTACTGAAGCTTTCTTT. It yields the protein CASDRGGQLTEAFF.

This clone was counted a few times. The rearrangement joins TRBV9 to TRBJ2-3; either TRBD1 or TRBD2 may fit D (5 bases each). The CDR3 totals 15 residues. The germline V and J ends were trimmed by 3 bases and 5 bases, with 16 bases remaining between them. Germline CDR1 SGDLS, CDR2 YYNGEE. CDR3 protein: CASSDGGAAIDTQYF. CDR3 DNA: TGTGCCAGCAGCGATGGGGGAGCGGCCATAGATACGCAGTATTTT.

This clone was seen only a few times. In DNA form, the CDR3 reads TGTGCCAGCAGCTGGACAGGGGGCTCCTACAATGAGCAGTTCTTC. Protein sequence: CASSWTGGSYNEQFF. The J gene is TRBJ2-1, the V gene TRBV7-9; 10 bases map to TRBD1. Germline trimming cut 4 bases from V and 0 bases from J; bases unmatched to any gene: 0. The CDR3 has 15 amino acids. The V gene's germline CDR1 is SEHNR and CDR2 FQNEAQ (reference sequence).

This clone was seen ten or more times. This rearrangement joins TRBV2 to TRBJ1-1; a weak D match, TRBD1 (5 bases). This CDR3 has 15 amino acids. V lost 2 bases and J lost 5, with 15 bases in between. The germline gives CDR1 SNHLY, CDR2 FYNNEI. CDR3 sequence reads: CASSEQGTFGTEAFF. The CDR3 bases are TGTGCCAGCAGTGAACAGGGAACTTTTGGGACTGAAGCTTTCTTT.

The genes are TRBV7-2 and TRBJ2-4, with a weak D call TRBD2 (5 bases). The CDR3 length is 13 residues. Germline V gives CDR1 SGHTA, CDR2 FQGNSA. V was trimmed by 0 bases and J by 15 bases, leaving 15 bases between them. CDR3 residues: CASSLALEGLRYF. CDR3 nucleotide sequence: TGTGCCAGCAGCTTAGCGCTAGAGGGCCTTCGGTACTTC.